The entry below gives a single T cell receptor beta chain sequence along with its context. This entry comes from a study of blood T cell repertoires in COVID-19. Study background: The study drew acute and convalescent COVID-19 samples from the United States, Italy and Spain. PBMCs, B-cell-depleted T cells, or T cells provided the cDNA or gDNA that made up the material.

Original data processing: Counts of nucleated cells, estimated from reference gene primer amplification, were obtained. Measured with immunoSEQ multiplex PCR; TCRdb has only the in-frame clones, and not every one. From that table come the V and J calls and clone size; the DNA was used to work out D and trimming. This table holds some 200,000 clones, around 80% found once. This clonotype was sampled from a woman in her seventies with acute or convalescent COVID-19. Sequenced input: peripheral blood.

The CDR3 bases are TGTGCCAGTAGTATAGGGGACAGGGTCGGAAAACTGTTTTTT. Amino acid sequence: CASSIGDRVGKLFF. The chain combines TRBV19 with TRBJ1-4, with 9 bases that match TRBD1. Germline CDR1 is LNHDA and CDR2 is SQIVND (reference sequence). Trimming cost V 1 base and J 10 bases; bases outside gene matches: 4. The CDR3 loop spans 14 amino acids.